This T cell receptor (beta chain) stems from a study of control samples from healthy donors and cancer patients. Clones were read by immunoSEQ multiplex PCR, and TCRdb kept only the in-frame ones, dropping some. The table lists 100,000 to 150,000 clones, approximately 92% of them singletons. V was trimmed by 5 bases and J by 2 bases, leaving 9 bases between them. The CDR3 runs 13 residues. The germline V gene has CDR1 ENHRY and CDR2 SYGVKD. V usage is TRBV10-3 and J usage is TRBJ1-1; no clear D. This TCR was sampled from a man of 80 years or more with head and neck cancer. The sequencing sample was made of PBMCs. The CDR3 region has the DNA TGTGCCATCAGTCCTACACCAAACACTGAAGCTTTCTTT. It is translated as CAISPTPNTEAFF.